This T cell receptor (beta chain) was sequenced for a study of OX40 agonist ivuxolimab in advanced cancers. Across the whole study: Participants, 82.7% male, averaged about 56 years of age, ranging from about 23 to 80.

On this clone itself: One junction end disagrees with the germline gene, perhaps due to a read error.

Measured with immunoSEQ multiplex PCR; TCRdb has only the in-frame clones, and not every one. The sample yields approximately 25,000 clones, 80% to 90% seen once. This CDR3 contains 13 residues. From germline, CDR1 is SGHNT and CDR2 YENEEA. The source is an adult with an advanced solid tumor such as melanoma, head and neck, liver or kidney cancer. The specimen was CD4+ or CD8+ T cells sorted from blood, collected in a trial of the OX40 agonist ivuxolimab. The rearrangement joins TRBV11-3 to TRBJ2-1; 7 nucleotides align to TRBD2. CDR3 sequence: CASSNRDYNEQLF. The CDR3 nucleotides read TGTGCCAGCAGCAACCGGGACTACAATGAGCAGCTCTTC. The full variable domain, with the rest looked up from reference TRBV11-3 and TRBJ2-1, is EAGVVQSPRYKIIEKKQPVAFWCNPISGHNTLYWYLQNLGQGPELLIRYENEEAVDDSQLPKDRFSAERLKGVDSTLKIQPAELGDSAVYLCASSNRDYNEQLFGPGTRLTVL.